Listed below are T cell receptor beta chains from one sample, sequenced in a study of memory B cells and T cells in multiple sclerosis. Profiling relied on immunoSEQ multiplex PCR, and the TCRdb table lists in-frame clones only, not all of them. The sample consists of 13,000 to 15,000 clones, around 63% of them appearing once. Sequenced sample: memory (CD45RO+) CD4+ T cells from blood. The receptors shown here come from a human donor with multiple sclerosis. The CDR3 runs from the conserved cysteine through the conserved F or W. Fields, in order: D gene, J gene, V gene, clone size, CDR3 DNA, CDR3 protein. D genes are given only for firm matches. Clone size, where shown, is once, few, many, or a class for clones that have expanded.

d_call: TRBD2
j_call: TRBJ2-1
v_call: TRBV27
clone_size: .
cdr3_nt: TGTGCCAGTAGATTCGCTGGGACTAGCGGGACTAGACCCTACAATGAGCAGTTCTTC
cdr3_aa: CASRFAGTSGTRPYNEQFF

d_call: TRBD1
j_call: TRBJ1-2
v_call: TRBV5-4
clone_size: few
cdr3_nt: TGTGCCAGCAGCTTGTCAGGGGGCCTGAATGGCTACACCTTC
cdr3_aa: CASSLSGGLNGYTF

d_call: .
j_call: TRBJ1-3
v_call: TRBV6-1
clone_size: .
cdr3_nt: TGTGCCAGCAGTGAAGCAACGGCAACTCTCTGGAGCCTTCAAAGCATATATTTT
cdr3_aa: CASSEATATLWSLQSIYF

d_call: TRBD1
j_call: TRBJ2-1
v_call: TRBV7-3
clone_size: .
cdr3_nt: TGTGCCAGCGGCAGCGGACAGGGGGGCACCTCCTACAATGAGCAGTTCTTC
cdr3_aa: CASGSGQGGTSYNEQFF

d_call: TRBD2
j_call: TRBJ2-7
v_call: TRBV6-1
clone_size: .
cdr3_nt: TGTGCCAGCAGTGAAGTTGGGGGACTAGCGGGAGTCGGGAAGTACTTC
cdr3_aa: CASSEVGGLAGVGKYF

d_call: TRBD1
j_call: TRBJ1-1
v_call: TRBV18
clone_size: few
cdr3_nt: TGTGCCAGCTCACTGGACAGGGGATCGACTGAAGCTTTCTTT
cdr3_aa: CASSLDRGSTEAFF

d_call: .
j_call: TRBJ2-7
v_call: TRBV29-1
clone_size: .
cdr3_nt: TGCAGCGTTGCCGCAGGGCCCGAGCAGTACTTC
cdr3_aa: CSVAAGPEQYF

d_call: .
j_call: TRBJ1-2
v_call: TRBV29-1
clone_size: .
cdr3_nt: TGCAGCGTTTACAGGACCGGCTATGGCTACACCTTC
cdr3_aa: CSVYRTGYGYTF

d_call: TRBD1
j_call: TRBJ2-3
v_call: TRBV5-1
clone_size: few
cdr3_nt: TGCGCCAGCAGCTCCTCGCACGGACAGGGTGTAGATACGCAGTATTTT
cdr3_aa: CASSSSHGQGVDTQYF

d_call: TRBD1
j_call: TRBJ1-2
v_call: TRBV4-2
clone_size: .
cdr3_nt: TGTGCCAGCAGCCAAGAGGGACAGGATAACTATGGCTACACCTTC
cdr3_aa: CASSQEGQDNYGYTF

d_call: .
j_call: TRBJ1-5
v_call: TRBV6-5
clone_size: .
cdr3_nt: TGTGCCAGCGGCCCAAACAGGGCTAGCAATCAGCCCCAGCATTTT
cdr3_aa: CASGPNRASNQPQHF

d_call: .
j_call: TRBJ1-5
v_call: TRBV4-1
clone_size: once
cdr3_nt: TGCGCCAGCAGCCAAGATACCCCCCGGGGTAGCAATCAGCCCCAGCATTTT
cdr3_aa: CASSQDTPRGSNQPQHF

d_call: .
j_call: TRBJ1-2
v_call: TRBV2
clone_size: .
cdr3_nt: TGTGCCAGCAGTGAGCGTTATGGCTACACCTTC
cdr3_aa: CASSERYGYTF

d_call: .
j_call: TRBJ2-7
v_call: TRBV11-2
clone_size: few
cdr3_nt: TGTGCCAGCAGCGCCGGAGGGCTAGCCAAGACCGAGCAGTACTTC
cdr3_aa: CASSAGGLAKTEQYF

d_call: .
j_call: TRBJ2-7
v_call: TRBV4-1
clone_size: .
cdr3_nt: TGCGCCAGCAGCCAAGTTGGGAGCCGCTACGAGCAGTACTTC
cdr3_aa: CASSQVGSRYEQYF

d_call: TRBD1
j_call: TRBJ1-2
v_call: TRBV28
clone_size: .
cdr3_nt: TGTGCCAGCAGCCGGACAGGTTCGGGCTATGGCTACACCTTC
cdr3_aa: CASSRTGSGYGYTF

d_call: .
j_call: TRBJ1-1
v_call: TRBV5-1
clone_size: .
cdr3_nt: TGCGCCAGCAGCTTGGAATCAGGACATAGGGCTGAAGCTTTCTTT
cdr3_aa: CASSLESGHRAEAFF

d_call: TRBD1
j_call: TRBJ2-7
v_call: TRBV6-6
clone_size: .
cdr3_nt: TGTGCCAGCAGTGCGCCGGGACAGGGCTACGAGCAGTACTTC
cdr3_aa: CASSAPGQGYEQYF

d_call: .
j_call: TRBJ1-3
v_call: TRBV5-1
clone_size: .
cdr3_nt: TGCGCCAGCAGCCCCGCGGGAGGGGGTACTGGAAACACCATATATTTT
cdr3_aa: CASSPAGGGTGNTIYF

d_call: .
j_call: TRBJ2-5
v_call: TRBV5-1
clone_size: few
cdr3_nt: TGCGCCAGCAGCTTGACTGGCTACATGGAGGAGACCCAGTACTTC
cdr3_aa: CASSLTGYMEETQYF

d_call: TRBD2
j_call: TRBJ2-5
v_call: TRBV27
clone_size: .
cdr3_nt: TGTGCCAGCAGTCTAAGGTTTCCCGGGACTAGCGGGGGGACCGCAGAGACCCAGTACTTC
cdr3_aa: CASSLRFPGTSGGTAETQYF

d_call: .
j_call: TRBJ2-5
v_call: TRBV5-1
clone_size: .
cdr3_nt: TGCGCCAGCAGCTTGCGGGGGACGTACCAAGAGACCCAGTACTTC
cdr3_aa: CASSLRGTYQETQYF

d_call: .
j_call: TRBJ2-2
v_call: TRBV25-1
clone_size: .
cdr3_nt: TGTGCCAGCGGATATTTGTACAGGGCCGGGGAGCTGTTTTTT
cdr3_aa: CASGYLYRAGELFF

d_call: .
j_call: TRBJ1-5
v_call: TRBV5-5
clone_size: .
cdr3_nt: TGTGCCAGCAGCTTGGGAGTAGGGGTCGGTCAGCCCCAGCATTTT
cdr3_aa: CASSLGVGVGQPQHF

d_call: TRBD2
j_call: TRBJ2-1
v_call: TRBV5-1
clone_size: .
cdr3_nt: TGCGCCAGCAGCTTGGGCGGTAGCGGGAACTACAATGAGCAGTTCTTC
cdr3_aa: CASSLGGSGNYNEQFF

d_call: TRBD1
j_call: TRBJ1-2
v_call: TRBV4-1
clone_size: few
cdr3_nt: TGCGCCAGCACCCTACAGGGGGCGTACGGCTACACCTTC
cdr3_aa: CASTLQGAYGYTF

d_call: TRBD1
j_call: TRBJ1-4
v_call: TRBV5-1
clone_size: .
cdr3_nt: TGCGCCAGCAGCTCGACAGGGGTTGAAAAACTGTTTTTT
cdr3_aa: CASSSTGVEKLFF

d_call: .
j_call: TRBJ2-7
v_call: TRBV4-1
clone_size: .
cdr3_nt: TGCGCCAGCAGCCAAGTCCTACTTTACGAGCAGTACTTC
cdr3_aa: CASSQVLLYEQYF

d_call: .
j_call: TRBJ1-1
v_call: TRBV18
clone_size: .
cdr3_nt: TGTGCCAGCTCACCCGGGGACAACATGAACACTGAAGCTTTCTTT
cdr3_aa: CASSPGDNMNTEAFF

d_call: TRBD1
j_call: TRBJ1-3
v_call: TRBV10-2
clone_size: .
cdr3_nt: TGCGCCACGGGCGAGGGGGCAGGAAACACCATATATTTT
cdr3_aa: CATGEGAGNTIYF

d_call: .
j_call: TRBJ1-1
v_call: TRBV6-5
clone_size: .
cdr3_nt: TGTGCCAGCAGTCGACAGTTGAACACTGAAGCTTTCTTT
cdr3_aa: CASSRQLNTEAFF

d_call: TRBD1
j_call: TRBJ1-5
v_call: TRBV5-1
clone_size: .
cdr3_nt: TGCGCCAGCAGAGTTGGACAGGGAAGCAATCAGCCCCAGCATTTT
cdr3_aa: CASRVGQGSNQPQHF

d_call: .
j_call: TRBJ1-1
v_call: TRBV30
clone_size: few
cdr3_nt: TGTGCCTGGGATCAGGGTGAAGCTTTCTTT
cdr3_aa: CAWDQGEAFF